These 13 T cell receptor beta chains originate from one sample sequenced in a study of Ad26.COV2.S vaccination and SARS-CoV-2 variants. Treatment defined: some 20 received Ad26.COV2.S at low or high dose, single or two shots; five or six received placebo; per-sample allocation not given. All samples were drawn on day 63, counting from the first vaccine or placebo injection. This table comes from immunoSEQ multiplex PCR, and its TCRdb copy is limited to in-frame clones, with some not included. The table shows approximately 460,000 clones, with roughly nine tenths occurring only once. The input for sequencing was peripheral blood, taken in a trial of Ad26.COV2.S vaccine versus placebo. The receptors were sampled from a person aged 18 to 65 who received the Ad26.COV2.S COVID-19 vaccine or a placebo.

This clone appeared a single time. This same CDR3 is encoded by further DNA sequences in the sample. The rearrangement joins TRBV7-9 to TRBJ1-1; no definite D call. Germline V lookup: CDR1 SEHNR, CDR2 FQNEAQ (reference sequence). This CDR3 has 15 residues. Trimming removed 0 bases from V and 4 bases from J, with 12 bases in between. The CDR3 coding sequence is TGTGCCAGCAGCTTAGCCCATCTGGGGAGCACTGAAGCTTTCTTT. It yields the protein CASSLAHLGSTEAFF.

This clone has a single count. Other DNA sequences in this specimen translate into the identical CDR3. The chain recombines TRBV2 with TRBJ1-1, with D possibly matching TRBD1 (5 bases). This CDR3 is 13 amino acids long. Germline CDR1 SNHLY, CDR2 FYNNEI. Trimming shortened V by 3 bases and J by 5 bases, and 10 bases separated the two germline ends. CDR3 sequence (DNA): TGTGCCAGCAGTGACCAGGGAGGAACTGAAGCTTTCTTT. It specifies CASSDQGGTEAFF.

CDR3 sequence (DNA): TGTGCCAGCAGTCTTGGGACACCCGCCAAGACCTACGAGCAGTACTTC. Translation gives CASSLGTPAKTYEQYF. The chain joins TRBV2 to TRBJ2-7, with a tentative D call TRBD1 (6 bases). Germline CDR1 reads SNHLY; CDR2 reads FYNNEI. Trimming stripped 5 bases from V and 2 bases from J, with 19 bases between. This CDR3 has 16 amino acids.

The J gene is TRBJ1-4, the V gene TRBV18; D unclear. The CDR3 is made up of 13 amino acids. CDR1 and CDR2 (germline): KGHSH, LQKENI. Trimming took off 3 bases at V and 5 bases at J, with 7 bases between the two ends. CDR3 loop: CASSPADNEKLFF. In nucleotides, the CDR3 is TGTGCCAGCTCACCGGCAGACAATGAAAAACTGTTTTTT.

This clone was observed a handful of times. This same CDR3 is encoded by further DNA sequences in the sample. V is TRBV18 and J is TRBJ1-3; no reliable D call. The V gene lost 3 bases and the J gene lost 4 bases, with 4 bases spanning the gap. Germline CDR1 reads KGHSH; CDR2 reads LQKENI. CDR3 length: 12 amino acids. The CDR3 is CASSPEGNTIYF. The CDR3 DNA reads as TGTGCCAGCTCACCGGAAGGAAACACCATATATTTT.

This chain links TRBV6-5 with TRBJ2-7; 8 positions match TRBD2. V gave up 4 bases and J gave up 6 bases; unmatched junction bases: 2. In germline, CDR1 is MNHEY, CDR2 SVGAGI. There are 12 residues in the CDR3. The CDR3, as DNA: TGTGCCAGCAGTTTTGCGGGAGGCGAGCAGTACTTC. It yields the protein CASSFAGGEQYF.

This clone was seen only once. The same CDR3 arises from other DNA sequences in this sample as well. The CDR3 nucleotides read TGTGCCAGCAGAACAGGGGCGACTAATGAAAAACTGTTTTTT. Translation: CASRTGATNEKLFF. The chain recombines TRBV6-6 with TRBJ1-4; 7 bases agree with TRBD1. The CDR3 runs 14 residues. CDR1 is MNHNY, CDR2 SVGAGI, per germline (reference sequence). The junction had 3 bases not matched to a gene; V was cut back by 6 bases and J by 2 bases.

This clone is a singleton in its sample. This chain uses TRBV18 with TRBJ1-2; D unresolved. This CDR3 has 13 residues. CDR1 and CDR2 from the germline V gene are KGHSH and LQKENI. The V end lost 0 bases, the J end lost 5 bases, and 7 bases lay between the germline ends. This chain's CDR3 is CASSPPEGYGYTF. The CDR3 nucleotides are TGTGCCAGCTCACCACCGGAGGGATATGGCTACACCTTC.

This clone has more than one count but fewer than ten. The chain has TRBV7-3 and TRBJ2-3, with no clear D. This CDR3 contains 13 residues. V was cut by 3 bases and J by 5 bases, with 9 bases left in between. CDR1 is SGHTA and CDR2 is FQGTGA in the germline V gene. The CDR3 is CASSLALLDTQYF. The DNA for the CDR3 is TGTGCCAGCAGCTTGGCACTGTTAGATACGCAGTATTTT.

V is TRBV4-1 and J is TRBJ2-1; unclear D gene. The germline V gene encodes CDR1 MGHRA and CDR2 YSYEKL. This CDR3 spans 15 amino acids. The V end lost 1 base, the J end lost 3 bases, and 10 bases lay between the germline ends. CDR3 protein: CASSQAPVLYNEQFF. DNA for the CDR3: TGCGCCAGCAGCCAAGCCCCGGTGCTCTACAATGAGCAGTTCTTC.

This clone is a singleton in its sample. This sequence joins TRBV15 and TRBJ1-1; D remains ambiguous. This CDR3 has 14 amino acids. V lost 0 bases, J lost 1 base, and 6 bases lay in between. CDR1 is LNHNV and CDR2 is YYDKDF in the germline V gene (reference sequence). CDR3 in amino acids: CATSREAGNTEAFF. Written as DNA, the CDR3 is TGTGCCACCAGCAGAGAGGCCGGGAACACTGAAGCTTTCTTT.

The rearrangement uses TRBV14 and TRBJ2-2; D not certain. The germline V and J ends were trimmed by 2 bases and 2 bases, with 9 bases remaining between them. The germline V gene has CDR1 SGHDN and CDR2 FVKESK. This CDR3 spans 15 amino acids. CDR3 sequence (DNA): TGTGCCAGCAGCCAACATGGACCTAACACCGGGGAGCTGTTTTTT. Residues: CASSQHGPNTGELFF.

This clone turned up a few times. Other DNA sequences of this sample code for an identical CDR3. The chain links TRBV6-5 to TRBJ1-2; D is possibly TRBD1 (5 bases). The CDR3 runs to 12 residues. V dropped 6 bases and J dropped 4 bases, with 9 bases sitting between them. CDR1 and CDR2 (germline): MNHEY, SVGAGI. The CDR3 loop reads CASRGTGYGYTF. In DNA, the CDR3 is TGTGCCAGCAGGGGGACCGGCTATGGCTACACCTTC.